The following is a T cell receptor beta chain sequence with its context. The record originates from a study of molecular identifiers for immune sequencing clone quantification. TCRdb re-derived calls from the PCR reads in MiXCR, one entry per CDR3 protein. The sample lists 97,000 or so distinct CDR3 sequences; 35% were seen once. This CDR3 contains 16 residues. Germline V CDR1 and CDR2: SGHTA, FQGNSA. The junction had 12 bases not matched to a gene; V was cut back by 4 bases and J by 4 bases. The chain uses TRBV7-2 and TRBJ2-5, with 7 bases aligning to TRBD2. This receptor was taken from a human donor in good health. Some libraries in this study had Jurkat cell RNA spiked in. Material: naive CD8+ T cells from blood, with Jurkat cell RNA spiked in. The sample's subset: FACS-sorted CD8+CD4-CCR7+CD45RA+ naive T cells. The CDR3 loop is CASSSPGLPGGETQYF. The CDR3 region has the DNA TGTGCCAGCAGCTCCCCGGGACTACCCGGGGGAGAGACCCAGTACTTC.